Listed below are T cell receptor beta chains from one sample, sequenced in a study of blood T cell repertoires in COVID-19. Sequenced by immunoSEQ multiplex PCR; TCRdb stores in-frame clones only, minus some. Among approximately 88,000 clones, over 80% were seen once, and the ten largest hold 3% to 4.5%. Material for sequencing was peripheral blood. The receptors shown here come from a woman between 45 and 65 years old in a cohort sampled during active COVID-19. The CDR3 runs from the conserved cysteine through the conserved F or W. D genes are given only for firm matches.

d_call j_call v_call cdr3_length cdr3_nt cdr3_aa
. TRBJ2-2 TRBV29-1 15 TGCAGCGTTACTCATGCCGACATCCCAACCGGGGAGCTGTTTTTT CSVTHADIPTGELFF
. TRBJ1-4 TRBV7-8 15 TGTGCCAGCAGCTTAGTAGGAGAGGGTTCGGTCAGACTGTTTTTT CASSLVGEGSVRLFF
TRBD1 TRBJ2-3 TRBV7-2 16 TGTGCCAGCAGCTTAACTAGGACAGGGCGGGCAGATACGCAGTATTTT CASSLTRTGRADTQYF
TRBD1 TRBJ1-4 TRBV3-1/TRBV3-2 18 TGTGCCAGCAGCCAAGAGGCTTACCGGGACAGATTAAATGAAAAACTGTTTTTT CASSQEAYRDRLNEKLFF
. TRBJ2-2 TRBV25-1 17 TGTGCCAGCCTATCTCCTACAGGGACCTGGAACACCGGGGAGCTGTTTTTT CASLSPTGTWNTGELFF
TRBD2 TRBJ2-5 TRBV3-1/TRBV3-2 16 TGTGCCAGCAGTGGCCTAGCGGGGGGGCCTGAAGGGACCCAGTACTTC CASSGLAGGPEGTQYF
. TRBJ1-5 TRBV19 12 TGTGCCAGTAGTATACCAGTGCAGCCCCAGCATTTT CASSIPVQPQHF
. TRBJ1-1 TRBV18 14 TGTGCCAGCTCACCCGGGGAAGGGCACACTGAAGCTTTCTTT CASSPGEGHTEAFF
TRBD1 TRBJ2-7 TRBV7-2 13 TGTGCCAGCAGCTTAGGCAGGGGGTACGAGCAGTACTTC CASSLGRGYEQYF
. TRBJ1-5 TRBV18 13 TGTGCCACCGTACAGGGTTTGAATCAGCCCCAGCATTTT CATVQGLNQPQHF